A selection of T cell receptor beta chains follows, all from one sample in a study of shared clonotypes between healthy human individuals. TCRdb keeps only in-frame clones here, not all; method: immunoSEQ multiplex PCR. Among 1.5 million to 2.5 million clones listed, about 95% were seen once. The sequenced material came from naive CD8+ T cells sorted from blood. The source is a man aged 18-30 years in good health. CDR3s leave out the opening cysteine and the closing phenylalanine or tryptophan. The order of the fields is V gene, CDR3 protein.

v_gene: TRBV7-2
CDR3aa: ASSLVPLIQGFAGNTIY

v_gene: TRBV19
CDR3aa: ASRSGTGDEKLF

v_gene: TRBV29-1
CDR3aa: SVEEVRGVSYGYT

v_gene: TRBV6-5
CDR3aa: ASSYSAGETYNEQF

v_gene: TRBV15
CDR3aa: ATWSGGNTGELF

v_gene: TRBV4-3
CDR3aa: ASSQLGPSGKFDNEQF

v_gene: TRBV4-1
CDR3aa: ASLGGGGFGYGYT

v_gene: TRBV25-1
CDR3aa: ASSAIGGSYNEQF

v_gene: TRBV11-2
CDR3aa: ASSLKSGRPYEQY

v_gene: TRBV7-8
CDR3aa: ASSFDGYHEQY

v_gene: TRBV11-3
CDR3aa: ASSRGQGAGSNQPQH

v_gene: TRBV7-2
CDR3aa: ASSHGAGGPYEQY

v_gene: TRBV18
CDR3aa: ASSQTTRDRDYEQY

v_gene: TRBV18
CDR3aa: ASSPLEQGALETQY

v_gene: TRBV25-1
CDR3aa: ASSPGGLTGELF

v_gene: TRBV4-1
CDR3aa: ASSQARGGRQNMNTEAF

v_gene: TRBV21-1
CDR3aa: ASRVYWTAYSNQPQH

v_gene: TRBV4-3
CDR3aa: ASSQGGTATYEQY

v_gene: TRBV19
CDR3aa: ASSDRDREQY

v_gene: TRBV6-6
CDR3aa: ATQAFVGGGYEQY

v_gene: TRBV5-4
CDR3aa: ASSLGQGAIYEQY

v_gene: TRBV7-6
CDR3aa: ASSLGQLNTEAF